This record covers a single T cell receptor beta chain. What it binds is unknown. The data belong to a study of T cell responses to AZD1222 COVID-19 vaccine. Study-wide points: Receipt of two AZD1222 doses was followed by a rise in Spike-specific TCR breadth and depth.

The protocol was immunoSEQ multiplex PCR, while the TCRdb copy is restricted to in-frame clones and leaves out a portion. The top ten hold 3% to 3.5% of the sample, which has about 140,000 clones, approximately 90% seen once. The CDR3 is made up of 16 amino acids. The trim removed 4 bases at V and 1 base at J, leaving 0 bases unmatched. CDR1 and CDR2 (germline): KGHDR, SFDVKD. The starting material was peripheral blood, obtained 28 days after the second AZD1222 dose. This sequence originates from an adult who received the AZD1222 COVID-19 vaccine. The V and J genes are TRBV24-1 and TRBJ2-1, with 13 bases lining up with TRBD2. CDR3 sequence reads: CATSELAGGSYNEQFF. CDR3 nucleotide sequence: TGTGCCACCAGTGAACTAGCGGGAGGGTCCTACAATGAGCAGTTCTTC.